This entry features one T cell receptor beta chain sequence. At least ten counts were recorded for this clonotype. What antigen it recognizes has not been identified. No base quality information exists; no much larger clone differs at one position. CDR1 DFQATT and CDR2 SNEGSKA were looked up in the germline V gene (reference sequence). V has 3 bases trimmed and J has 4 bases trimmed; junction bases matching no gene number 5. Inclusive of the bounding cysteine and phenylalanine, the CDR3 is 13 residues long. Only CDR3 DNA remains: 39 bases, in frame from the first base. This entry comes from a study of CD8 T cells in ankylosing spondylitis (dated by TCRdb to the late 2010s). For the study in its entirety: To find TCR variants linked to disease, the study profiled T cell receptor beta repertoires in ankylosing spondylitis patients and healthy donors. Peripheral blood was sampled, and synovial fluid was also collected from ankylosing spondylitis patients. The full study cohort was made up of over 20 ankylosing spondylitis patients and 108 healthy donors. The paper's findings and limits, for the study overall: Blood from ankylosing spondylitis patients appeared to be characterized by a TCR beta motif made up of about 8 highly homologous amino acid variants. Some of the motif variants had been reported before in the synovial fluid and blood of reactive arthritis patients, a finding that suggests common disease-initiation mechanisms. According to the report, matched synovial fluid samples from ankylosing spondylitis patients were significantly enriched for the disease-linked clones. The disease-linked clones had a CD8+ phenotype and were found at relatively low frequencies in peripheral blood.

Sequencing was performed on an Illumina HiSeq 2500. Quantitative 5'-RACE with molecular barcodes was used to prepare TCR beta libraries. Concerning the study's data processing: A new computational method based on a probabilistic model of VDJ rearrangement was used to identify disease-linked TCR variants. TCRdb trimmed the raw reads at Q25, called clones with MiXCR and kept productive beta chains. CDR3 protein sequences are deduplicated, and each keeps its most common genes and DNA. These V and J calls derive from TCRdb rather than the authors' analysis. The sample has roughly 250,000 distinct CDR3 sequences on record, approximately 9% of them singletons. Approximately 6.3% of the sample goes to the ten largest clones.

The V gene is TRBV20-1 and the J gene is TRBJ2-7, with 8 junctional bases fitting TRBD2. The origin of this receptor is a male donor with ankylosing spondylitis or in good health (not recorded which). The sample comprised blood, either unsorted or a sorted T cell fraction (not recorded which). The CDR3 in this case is CSASEREWYEQYF. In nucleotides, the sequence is TGCAGTGCTAGCGAGCGGGAGTGGTACGAGCAGTACTTC.